This T cell receptor beta chain was recorded in a study of regulatory T cells. Regarding the study as a whole: In CD3G-deficient patients, conventional CD4+ T cells were enriched for hydrophobic CDR3 residues at positions 6 and 7.

V was clipped by 8 bases and J by 2 bases; unmatched bases: 21. The CDR3 covers 18 residues. The germline gives CDR1 GTSNPN, CDR2 SVGIG (reference sequence). The PCR used 52 TRBV and 13 TRBJ primers. Generated by immunoSEQ multiplex PCR, the TCRdb table keeps only in-frame clones and is missing some. The repertoire holds over 25,000 clones, with 93% as singletons. Regarding this clone: The target antigen is unknown.

This receptor was taken from a child under 10 years old with CD3G deficiency. The sample was conventional CD4+ T cells sorted from blood. This rearrangement joins TRBV30 to TRBJ2-7; 10 bases map to TRBD2. The chain's CDR3 is CAPKGPELNTSGAYEQYF. The CDR3, as DNA: TGTGCCCCGAAGGGTCCGGAGCTGAACACTAGCGGGGCCTACGAGCAGTACTTC.